These 31 T cell receptor beta chains were all obtained from the same sample, sequenced in a study of T-cell reconstitution after alpha-beta-depleted transplantation in children. Unique molecular identifiers featured in how the TCRbeta library was prepared. MiXCR, applied by TCRdb to the PCR reads, yields one record per CDR3 protein. Among about 300,000 distinct CDR3 sequences listed, 10% were seen once. The specimen was PBMCs, collected before TCRalphabeta/CD19-depleted stem cell transplant. These receptors were obtained from a boy under two years old with acute myeloid leukemia, due to receive a stem cell transplant.

This clonotype was counted many times. The chain employs TRBV5-5 and TRBJ1-6, with 11 bases identical to TRBD1. The germline CDR1 and CDR2 sequences are SGHKS and YYEKEE (reference sequence). CDR3 length: 17 residues. With 5 bases clipped from V and 7 bases from J, the junction kept 11 bases outside the gene matches. The CDR3 protein is CASRSDRGRKLNSPLHF. CDR3 nucleotide sequence: TGTGCCAGCAGATCGGACAGGGGGCGCAAACTGAATTCACCCCTCCACTTT.

This clonotype was seen many times. The CDR3 nucleotides read TGTGCCAGCAGCTTATGGGCGGGGAGCATCTACGAGCAGTACTTC. It is translated as CASSLWAGSIYEQYF. The gene calls are TRBV7-2 and TRBJ2-7; D may be TRBD2 (6 bases). Germline V lookup: CDR1 SGHTA, CDR2 FQGNSA. Between the trimmed V and J ends, which lost 2 bases and 3 bases, there was a span of 14 bases. This CDR3 is built from 15 residues.

The gene calls are TRBV5-5 and TRBJ2-5; 7 nucleotides line up with TRBD1. CDR1 and CDR2 (germline): SGHKS, YYEKEE (reference sequence). The trim removed 1 base at V and 5 bases at J, leaving 14 bases unmatched. This CDR3 region has 17 residues. CDR3 amino acids: CASSLNLMSGGWETQYF. Here the CDR3 DNA reads TGTGCCAGCAGCTTGAATCTCATGTCAGGGGGATGGGAGACCCAGTACTTC.

This clonotype was recorded many times. V usage is TRBV12-3 or TRBV12-4 and J usage is TRBJ2-7; possibly TRBD1 or TRBD2 for D (5 bases each). The CDR3 runs to 12 residues. Trimming took off 2 bases at V and 6 bases at J, with 8 bases between the two ends. CDR3 coding DNA: TGTGCCAGCAGTTTAAGGGGACCCGAGCAGTACTTC. Translating it yields CASSLRGPEQYF.

V is TRBV18 and J is TRBJ2-7; D is unresolved. V lost 3 bases and J lost 6, with 9 bases in between. Germline values: CDR1 KGHSH, CDR2 LQKENI. The CDR3 is made up of 12 amino acids. The CDR3 DNA reads TGTGCCAGCTCACCTGGAAACTCCGAGCAGTACTTC. The encoded protein is CASSPGNSEQYF.

This clonotype has ten or more counts. The J gene is TRBJ2-2, the V gene TRBV5-1, with 7 nucleotides matching TRBD1. J gave up 3 bases and V 4 bases, and 0 bases lay outside the gene matches. Germline lookup yields CDR1 SGHRS and CDR2 YFSETQ. CDR3 length: 13 residues. The DNA for the CDR3 is TGCGCCAGCAGCACAGGGGACACCGGGGAGCTGTTTTTT. It specifies CASSTGDTGELFF.

This clonotype was seen ten or more times. This chain links TRBV12-3 or TRBV12-4 with TRBJ1-3; no definite D call. The CDR3 has 13 amino acids. Between the trimmed V and J ends, which lost 3 bases and 0 bases, there was a span of 3 bases. DNA for the CDR3: TGTGCCAGCAGTTTCCGCTCTGGAAACACCATATATTTT. Its translation: CASSFRSGNTIYF.

At least ten counts were recorded for this clonotype. The CDR3 spells CASSSYRVAADTQYF. CDR3 coding DNA: TGTGCCAGCAGCTCCTACAGGGTGGCGGCAGATACGCAGTATTTT. The rearrangement joins TRBV7-9 to TRBJ2-3; D perhaps matches TRBD1 (6 bases). Germline V gene lookup returns CDR1 SEHNR and CDR2 FQNEAQ (reference sequence). CDR3 length: 15 amino acids. V lost 4 bases and J 4 bases, leaving 15 bases between the germline ends.

Ten or more counts support this clonotype. The chain uses TRBV10-3 and TRBJ1-2; 10 nucleotides align to TRBD1. Germline CDR1 reads ENHRY; CDR2 reads SYGVKD. This CDR3 is built from 14 residues. CDR3 sequence reads: CATGLGQGTYGYTF. The CDR3 DNA reads as TGTGCAACCGGACTGGGACAGGGGACCTATGGCTACACCTTC.

Points on this clonotype: A much larger clone sits a single nucleotide away, making a read error possible. The V and J genes are TRBV7-3 and TRBJ2-1; D ambiguous. The germline gives CDR1 SGHTA, CDR2 FQGTGA. The V and J ends lost 2 bases and 5 bases respectively, with 7 bases between them. This CDR3 has 13 residues. CDR3 sequence reads: CASSLSADNEQFF. As DNA, the CDR3 is TGTGCCAGCAGCTTATCAGCTGACAATGAGCAGTTCTTC.

This clonotype was recorded many times. The chain links TRBV7-9 to TRBJ1-1; tentatively, D is TRBD1 (6 bases). CDR1 is SEHNR, CDR2 FQNEAQ, per germline (reference sequence). The CDR3 length is 14 residues. The germline V and J ends were trimmed by 6 bases and 5 bases, with 16 bases remaining between them. The CDR3 sequence: CASSSQGQVTEAFF. The CDR3 coding sequence is TGTGCCAGCAGTTCCCAGGGGCAGGTAACTGAAGCTTTCTTT.

This clonotype appeared many times. The chain links TRBV5-1 to TRBJ1-1; D is ambiguous. The CDR3 has 14 amino acids. Trimming left V 3 bases short and J 1 base short, with 10 bases between. Germline V gene data show CDR1 as SGHRS and CDR2 as YFSETQ. The CDR3 here is CASSWRPTNTEAFF. The CDR3 DNA follows: TGCGCCAGCAGCTGGCGGCCTACGAACACTGAAGCTTTCTTT.

Many counts were recorded for this clonotype. V is TRBV5-5 and J is TRBJ1-1; 7 nucleotides align to TRBD1. Trimming cost V 4 bases and J 0 bases; bases outside gene matches: 6. This CDR3 contains 15 residues. The germline V gene has CDR1 SGHKS and CDR2 YYEKEE (reference sequence). The CDR3 is CASSGRQGVNTEAFF. CDR3 in DNA: TGTGCCAGCAGCGGACGACAGGGTGTGAACACTGAAGCTTTCTTT. Using reference TRBV5-5 and TRBJ1-1 for the parts outside the CDR3, the full variable domain is DAGVTQSPTHLIKTRGQQVTLRCSPISGHKSVSWYQQVLGQGPQFIFQYYEKEERGRGNFPDRFSARQFPNYSSELNVNALLLGDSALYLCASSGRQGVNTEAFFGQGTRLTVV.

This clonotype appeared many times. The genes are TRBV23-1 and TRBJ1-5; D unresolved. TRBV23-1 qualifies as an ORF whose function is uncertain. Trimming took off 7 bases at V and 2 bases at J, with 15 bases between the two ends. The length of the CDR3 is 15 residues. This CDR3 is CASIKPKPGNQPQHF. In nucleotides, the CDR3 is TGCGCCAGCATTAAGCCCAAACCGGGCAATCAGCCCCAGCATTTT.

This clonotype appeared a single time. The junction differs from germline at one of its ends, possibly a read error. The gene calls are TRBV5-1 and TRBJ2-7; 7 nucleotides agree with TRBD1. This CDR3 has 16 residues. Germline CDR1 is SGHRS and CDR2 is YFSETQ. The CDR3: CASSLARDRVSYEQCF. DNA of the CDR3: TGCGCCAGCAGCTTGGCCCGAGACAGGGTTTCCTACGAGCAGTGCTTC.

Ten or more counts support this clonotype. This chain uses TRBV12-3 or TRBV12-4 with TRBJ2-1; the D gene is possibly TRBD1 (6 bases). This CDR3 has 14 amino acids. V was trimmed by 6 bases and J by 2 bases, leaving 11 bases between them. DNA of the CDR3: TGTGCCAGCAGAGGTAACAGGGCCTACAATGAGCAGTTCTTC. Translation gives CASRGNRAYNEQFF.

This clonotype has at least ten counts. J is TRBJ2-1 and V is TRBV24-1; TRBD2 matches 10 bases. Germline CDR1 reads KGHDR; CDR2 reads SFDVKD. This CDR3 region has 14 residues. Germline trimming cut 5 bases from V and 8 bases from J; bases unmatched to any gene: 5. CDR3 sequence reads: CATSALAGGHEQFF. The DNA of the CDR3 is TGTGCCACCAGTGCTTTAGCGGGGGGCCATGAGCAGTTCTTC.

This chain uses TRBV20-1 with TRBJ2-1, with D perhaps matching TRBD1 (5 bases). CDR1 is DFQATT, CDR2 SNEGSKA, per germline (reference sequence). The CDR3 is made up of 15 amino acids. V lost 3 bases to trimming and J lost 4 bases, with 16 bases between them. The CDR3 DNA reads as TGCAGTGCTAGGGCTGTAGGGGTCGCGTACAATGAGCAGTTCTTC. Translated, it gives CSARAVGVAYNEQFF.

This clonotype was seen a few times. The V and J genes are TRBV12-3 or TRBV12-4 and TRBJ2-2; tentatively, D is TRBD1 (5 bases). This CDR3 is 13 amino acids long. V lost 10 bases to trimming and J lost 0 bases, with 9 bases between them. The CDR3 DNA follows: TGTGCCACTCAGGGTACGAACACCGGGGAGCTGTTTTTT. As protein: CATQGTNTGELFF.

This clonotype has ten or more counts. This chain joins TRBV28 and TRBJ2-7; a weak D match, TRBD2 (6 bases). Germline assignment: CDR1 MDHEN and CDR2 SYDVKM. This CDR3 has 15 residues. The V gene lost 6 bases and the J gene lost 6 bases, with 21 bases spanning the gap. The CDR3 DNA sequence: TGTGCCAGCAGAGCCAGCGAGCGGGTCCCCGGCGAGCAGTACTTC. Protein sequence: CASRASERVPGEQYF.

This clonotype has at least ten counts. The V call is TRBV3-1, the J call TRBJ2-7, with TRBD1 as a possible D gene (6 bases). Trimming took 1 base from V and 3 from J, leaving 10 bases between them. Germline CDR1 reads LGHDT; CDR2 reads YNNKEL (reference sequence). The CDR3 covers 14 residues. This CDR3 reads CASSQGQEIYEQYF. DNA for the CDR3: TGTGCCAGCAGCCAAGGACAGGAAATCTACGAGCAGTACTTC.

This clonotype was observed a few times. The chain recombines TRBV18 with TRBJ2-3; no reliable D call. From germline, CDR1 is KGHSH and CDR2 LQKENI. The CDR3 totals 12 residues. V was pared by 1 base and J by 6 bases, with 5 bases between. The DNA for the CDR3 is TGTGCCAGCTCACCACTAATGGATACGCAGTATTTT. Protein: CASSPLMDTQYF.

This clonotype was seen repeatedly, ten times or more. The chain links TRBV12-3 or TRBV12-4 to TRBJ1-1; D remains unclear. The V gene lost 2 bases and the J gene lost 2 bases, with 6 bases spanning the gap. The CDR3 is 13 amino acids. CDR3 nucleotide sequence: TGTGCCAGCAGTTTACACGAAAACACTGAAGCTTTCTTT. Protein sequence: CASSLHENTEAFF.

This clonotype appeared many times. V and J are TRBV12-3 or TRBV12-4 and TRBJ2-5; D might be TRBD1 (6 bases). The V end was cut by 6 bases, the J end by 1 base, with 12 bases between. This CDR3 spans 14 amino acids. The CDR3, as DNA: TGTGCCAGCAGCCGAGGGGACACCCAAGAGACCCAGTACTTC. Protein sequence: CASSRGDTQETQYF.

There are a few counts of this clonotype. This chain links TRBV7-2 with TRBJ2-1, with 8 bases that match TRBD2. Losses at the gene ends were 6 bases for V and 0 bases for J; bases not matched to a gene: 7. The CDR3 spans 16 residues. The V gene's germline CDR1 is SGHTA and CDR2 FQGNSA. CDR3 nucleotide sequence: TGTGCCAGCAGGCAACTAGCGGCAAGCTCCTACAATGAGCAGTTCTTC. Its translation is CASRQLAASSYNEQFF.

At least ten counts were recorded for this clonotype. This rearrangement joins TRBV20-1 to TRBJ2-1, with D perhaps being TRBD1 or TRBD2 (5 bases each). Germline CDR1 is DFQATT and CDR2 is SNEGSKA (reference sequence). CDR3 length: 13 residues. The germline V and J ends were trimmed by 6 bases and 9 bases, with 18 bases remaining between them. The CDR3 here is CSAPGWPGPEQFF. In nucleotides, the CDR3 is TGCAGTGCCCCAGGGTGGCCGGGGCCTGAGCAGTTCTTC.

V is TRBV5-4 and J is TRBJ2-1, with 8 bases identical to TRBD2. In germline, CDR1 is SGHNT, CDR2 YYREEE (reference sequence). This CDR3 comprises 14 residues. The trim removed 2 bases at V and 14 bases at J, leaving 12 bases unmatched. The CDR3 loop is CASSFSLGEREKFF. CDR3 coding DNA: TGTGCCAGCAGCTTTTCCCTAGGAGAGCGGGAGAAGTTCTTC.

This clonotype was counted many times. V is TRBV6-5 and J is TRBJ2-3; maybe TRBD1 (6 bases). V was trimmed by 4 bases and J by 4 bases, leaving 12 bases between them. Germline V gene sequence: CDR1 MNHEY, CDR2 SVGAGI. The CDR3 is made up of 14 amino acids. CDR3 sequence: CASSSLTGSDTQYF. In DNA, the CDR3 is TGTGCCAGCAGTTCCCTGACAGGATCAGATACGCAGTATTTT.

This clonotype has ten or more counts. V is TRBV5-1 and J is TRBJ2-3; 7 bases are a match to TRBD2. The germline V gene encodes CDR1 SGHRS and CDR2 YFSETQ. The ends lost 0 bases at V and 0 bases at J; junction bases unmatched: 4. The CDR3 spans 16 residues. CDR3 sequence reads: CASSLERRESTDTQYF. Here the CDR3 DNA reads TGCGCCAGCAGCTTGGAAAGGCGGGAGAGCACAGATACGCAGTATTTT.

Ten or more counts support this clonotype. The rearrangement uses TRBV29-1 and TRBJ2-7; a possible D gene is TRBD2 (6 bases). This CDR3 is built from 15 residues. CDR1 and CDR2 from the germline V gene are SQVTM and ANQGSEA. V gave up 6 bases and J gave up 1 base, with 19 bases separating them. In DNA, the CDR3 is TGCAGCGTCCTGGGGGATCGGAGGGCGTCCTACGAGCAGTACTTC. This codes for CSVLGDRRASYEQYF.

This clonotype was seen ten or more times. V is TRBV27 and J is TRBJ1-6, with 10 bases aligning to TRBD1. Germline loops: CDR1 MNHEY, CDR2 SMNVEV (reference sequence). The CDR3 loop spans 14 amino acids. J gave up 9 bases and V 7 bases, and 6 bases lay outside the gene matches. The CDR3 protein is CASTRGQGSSPLHF. In DNA form, the CDR3 reads TGTGCCAGCACTAGGGGACAGGGGAGTTCACCCCTCCACTTT.